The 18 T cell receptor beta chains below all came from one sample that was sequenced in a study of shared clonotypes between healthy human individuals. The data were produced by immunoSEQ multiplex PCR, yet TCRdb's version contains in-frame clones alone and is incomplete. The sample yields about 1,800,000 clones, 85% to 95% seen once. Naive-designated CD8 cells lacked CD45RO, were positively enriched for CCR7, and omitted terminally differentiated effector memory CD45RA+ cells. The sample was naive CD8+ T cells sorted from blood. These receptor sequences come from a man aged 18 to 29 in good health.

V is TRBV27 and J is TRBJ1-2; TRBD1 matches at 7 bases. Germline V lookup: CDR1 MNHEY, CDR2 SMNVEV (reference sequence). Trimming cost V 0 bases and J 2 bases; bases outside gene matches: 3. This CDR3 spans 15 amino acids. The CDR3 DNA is TGTGCCAGCAGTTTATCGGCAGGGGGGAACTATGGCTACACCTTC. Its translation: CASSLSAGGNYGYTF.

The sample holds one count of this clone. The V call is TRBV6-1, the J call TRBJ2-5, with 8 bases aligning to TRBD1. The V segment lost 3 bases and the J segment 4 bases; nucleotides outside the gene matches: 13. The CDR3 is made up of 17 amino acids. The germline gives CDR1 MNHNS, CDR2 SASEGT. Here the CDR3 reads CASSEAPTGDLGETQYF. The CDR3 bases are TGTGCCAGCAGTGAGGCCCCGACAGGGGATTTAGGAGAGACCCAGTACTTC.

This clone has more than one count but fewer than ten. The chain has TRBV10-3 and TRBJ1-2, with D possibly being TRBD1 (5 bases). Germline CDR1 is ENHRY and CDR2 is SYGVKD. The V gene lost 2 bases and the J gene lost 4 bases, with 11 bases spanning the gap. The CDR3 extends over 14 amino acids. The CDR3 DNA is TGTGCCATCAGTGAGGGGACCAGGAGCTATGGCTACACCTTC. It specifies CAISEGTRSYGYTF.

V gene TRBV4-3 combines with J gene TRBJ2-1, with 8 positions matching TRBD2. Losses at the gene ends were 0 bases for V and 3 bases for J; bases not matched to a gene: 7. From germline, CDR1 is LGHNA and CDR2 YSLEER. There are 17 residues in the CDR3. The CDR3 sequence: CASSQEGVAGSYNEQFF. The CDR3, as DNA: TGCGCCAGCAGCCAAGAAGGCGTAGCGGGAAGCTACAATGAGCAGTTCTTC.

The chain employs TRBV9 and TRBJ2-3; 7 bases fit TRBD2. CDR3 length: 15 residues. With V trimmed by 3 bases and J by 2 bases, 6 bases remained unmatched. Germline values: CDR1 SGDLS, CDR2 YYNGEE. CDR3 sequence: CASSEPRGDTDTQYF. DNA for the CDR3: TGTGCCAGCAGCGAGCCCCGGGGGGACACAGATACGCAGTATTTT.

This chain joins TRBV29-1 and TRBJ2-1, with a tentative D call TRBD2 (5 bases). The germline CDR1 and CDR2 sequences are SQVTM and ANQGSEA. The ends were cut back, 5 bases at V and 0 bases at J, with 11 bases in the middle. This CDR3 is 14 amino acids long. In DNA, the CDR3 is TGCAGCGTTTACAACGGGGACTCCTACAATGAGCAGTTCTTC. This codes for CSVYNGDSYNEQFF.

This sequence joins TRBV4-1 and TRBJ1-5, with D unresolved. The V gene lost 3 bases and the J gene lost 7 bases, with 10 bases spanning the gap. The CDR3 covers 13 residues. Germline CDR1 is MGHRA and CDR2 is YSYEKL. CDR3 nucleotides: TGCGCCAGCAGCCAGGGTCCGGGCCAGCCCCAGCATTTT. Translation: CASSQGPGQPQHF.

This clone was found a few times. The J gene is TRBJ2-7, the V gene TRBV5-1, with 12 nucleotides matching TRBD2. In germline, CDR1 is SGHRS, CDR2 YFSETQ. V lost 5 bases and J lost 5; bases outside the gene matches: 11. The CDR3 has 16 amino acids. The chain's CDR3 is CASSFPTSGSIDEQYF. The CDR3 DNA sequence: TGCGCCAGCAGTTTCCCGACTAGCGGGAGTATCGACGAGCAGTACTTC.

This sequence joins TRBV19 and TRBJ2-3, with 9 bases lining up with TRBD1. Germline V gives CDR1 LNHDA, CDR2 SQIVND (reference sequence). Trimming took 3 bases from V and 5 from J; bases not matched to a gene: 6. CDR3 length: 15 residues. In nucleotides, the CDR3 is TGTGCCAGTAGTATCGCCGGGACAGGGTTAGATACGCAGTATTTT. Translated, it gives CASSIAGTGLDTQYF.

CDR3 nucleotides: TGTGCCAGCAGTTTAAACGGAGTCACAGATACGCAGTATTTT. As protein: CASSLNGVTDTQYF. The chain couples TRBV27 to TRBJ2-3, with D unclear. Germline values: CDR1 MNHEY, CDR2 SMNVEV (reference sequence). The CDR3 is 14 amino acids. Trimming pared 2 bases from V and 2 bases from J, leaving 8 bases between.

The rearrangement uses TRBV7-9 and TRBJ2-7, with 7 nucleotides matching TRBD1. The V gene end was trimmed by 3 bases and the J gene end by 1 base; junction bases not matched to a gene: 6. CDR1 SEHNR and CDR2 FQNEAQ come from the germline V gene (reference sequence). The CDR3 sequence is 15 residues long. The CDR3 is CASSLRDSVSYEQYF. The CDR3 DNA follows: TGTGCCAGCAGCTTGAGGGACAGTGTTTCCTACGAGCAGTACTTC.

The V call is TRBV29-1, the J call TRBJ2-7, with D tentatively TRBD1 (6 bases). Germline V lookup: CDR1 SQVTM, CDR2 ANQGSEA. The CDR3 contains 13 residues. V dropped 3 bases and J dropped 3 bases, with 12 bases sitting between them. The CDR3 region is CSVEAGAGYEQYF. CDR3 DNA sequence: TGCAGCGTTGAGGCAGGGGCGGGCTACGAGCAGTACTTC.

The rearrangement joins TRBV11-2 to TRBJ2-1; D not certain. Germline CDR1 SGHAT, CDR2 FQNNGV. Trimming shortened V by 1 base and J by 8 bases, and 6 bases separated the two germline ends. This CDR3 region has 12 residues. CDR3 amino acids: CASSLGSHEQFF. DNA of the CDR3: TGTGCCAGCAGCTTAGGAAGCCATGAGCAGTTCTTC.

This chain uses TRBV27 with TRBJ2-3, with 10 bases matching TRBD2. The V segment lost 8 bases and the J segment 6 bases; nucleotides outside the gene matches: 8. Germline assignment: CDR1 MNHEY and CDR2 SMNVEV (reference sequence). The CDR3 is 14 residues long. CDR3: CASWIAGGRDTQYF. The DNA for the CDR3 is TGTGCCAGCTGGATAGCGGGGGGCAGGGATACGCAGTATTTT.

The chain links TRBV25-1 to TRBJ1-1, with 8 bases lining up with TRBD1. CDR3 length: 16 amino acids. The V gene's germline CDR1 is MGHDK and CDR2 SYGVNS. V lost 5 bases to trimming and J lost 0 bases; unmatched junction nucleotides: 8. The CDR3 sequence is CASSTYGQGMNTEAFF. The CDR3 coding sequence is TGTGCCAGCAGTACGTACGGACAGGGTATGAACACTGAAGCTTTCTTT.

In nucleotides, the CDR3 is TGTGCCAGCAGTTTACCGGGGGACCTTTCCTATGGCTACACCTTC. Its protein is CASSLPGDLSYGYTF. The chain has TRBV28 and TRBJ1-2, with TRBD1 as a possible D gene (5 bases). The V gene lost 2 bases and the J gene lost 4 bases, with 14 bases spanning the gap. CDR1 and CDR2 (germline): MDHEN, SYDVKM. There are 15 residues in the CDR3.

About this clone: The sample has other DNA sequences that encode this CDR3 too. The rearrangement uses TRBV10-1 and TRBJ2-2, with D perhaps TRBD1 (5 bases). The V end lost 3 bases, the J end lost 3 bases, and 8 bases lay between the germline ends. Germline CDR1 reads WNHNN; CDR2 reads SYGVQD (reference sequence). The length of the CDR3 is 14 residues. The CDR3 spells CASSETGHTGELFF. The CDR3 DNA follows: TGCGCCAGCAGTGAAACAGGCCACACCGGGGAGCTGTTTTTT.

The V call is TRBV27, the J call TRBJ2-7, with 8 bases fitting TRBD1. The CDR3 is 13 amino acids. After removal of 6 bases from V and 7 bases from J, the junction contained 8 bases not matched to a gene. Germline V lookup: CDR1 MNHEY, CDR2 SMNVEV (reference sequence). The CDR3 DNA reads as TGTGCCAGCAGGCTGGACAGGGCGGGAGAGCAGTACTTC. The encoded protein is CASRLDRAGEQYF.